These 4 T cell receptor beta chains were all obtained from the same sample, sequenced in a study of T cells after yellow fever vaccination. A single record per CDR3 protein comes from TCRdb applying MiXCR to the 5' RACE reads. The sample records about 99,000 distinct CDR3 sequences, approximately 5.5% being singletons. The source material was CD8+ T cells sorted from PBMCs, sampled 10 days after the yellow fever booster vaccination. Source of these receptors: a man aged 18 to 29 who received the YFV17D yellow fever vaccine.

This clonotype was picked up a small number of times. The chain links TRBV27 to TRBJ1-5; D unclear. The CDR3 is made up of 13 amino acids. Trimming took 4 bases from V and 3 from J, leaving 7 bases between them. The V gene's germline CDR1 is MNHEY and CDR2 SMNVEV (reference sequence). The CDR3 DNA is TGTGCCAGCAGTTGGGGTTACAATCAGCCCCAGCATTTT. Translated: CASSWGYNQPQHF.

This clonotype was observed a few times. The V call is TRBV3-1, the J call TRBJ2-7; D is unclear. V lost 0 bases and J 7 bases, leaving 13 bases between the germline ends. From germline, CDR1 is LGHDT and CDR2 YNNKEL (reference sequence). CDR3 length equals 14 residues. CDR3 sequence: CASSQDLRSDEQYV. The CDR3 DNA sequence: TGTGCCAGCAGCCAAGATTTAAGGTCGGATGAGCAGTACGTC.

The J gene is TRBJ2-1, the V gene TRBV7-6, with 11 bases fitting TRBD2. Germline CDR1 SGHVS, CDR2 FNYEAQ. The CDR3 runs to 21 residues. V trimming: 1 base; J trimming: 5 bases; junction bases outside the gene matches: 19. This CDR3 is CASSLDAVFPEASGGNNEQFF. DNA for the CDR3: TGTGCCAGCAGCTTAGACGCGGTCTTCCCAGAGGCTAGCGGGGGGAACAATGAGCAGTTCTTC.

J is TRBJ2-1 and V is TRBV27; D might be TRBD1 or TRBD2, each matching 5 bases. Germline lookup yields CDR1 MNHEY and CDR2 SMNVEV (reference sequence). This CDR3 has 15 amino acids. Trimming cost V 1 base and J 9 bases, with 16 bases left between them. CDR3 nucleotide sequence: TGTGCCAGCAGTTTATGGGATCCCGGGGCCTCTGAGCAGTTCTTC. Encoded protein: CASSLWDPGASEQFF.